This TCR beta chain was retrieved from a study of Graves' ophthalmopathy and Graves' hyperthyroidism. Whole-study context: Sampling took place at initial diagnosis, with peripheral blood obtained before any treatment.

V lost 3 bases, J lost 2 bases, and 14 bases lay in between. This CDR3 is 15 amino acids long. The study amplified TCR beta CDR3 regions using RNA transcripts. Second-round multiplex PCR came after a first-round RT-PCR that employed HTBI primers. TCRdb re-derived calls from the multiplex PCR reads in MiXCR, one entry per CDR3 protein. Of around 340,000 distinct CDR3 sequences in the sample, about a sixth were seen once. Study-wide results and caveats: Blood samples also showed most expanded thyroid clonotypes exceeding 0.001 frequency.

To note about this clonotype: The antigen is unknown.

Sequencing used peripheral blood. The receptor's source is an adult man with Graves' ophthalmopathy. The chain carries TRBV12-3 or TRBV12-4 and TRBJ2-7; D not resolved. In DNA form, the CDR3 reads TGTGCCAGCAGTTTTCTAACGGATTTTACCTACGAGCAGTACTTC. Protein product: CASSFLTDFTYEQYF.